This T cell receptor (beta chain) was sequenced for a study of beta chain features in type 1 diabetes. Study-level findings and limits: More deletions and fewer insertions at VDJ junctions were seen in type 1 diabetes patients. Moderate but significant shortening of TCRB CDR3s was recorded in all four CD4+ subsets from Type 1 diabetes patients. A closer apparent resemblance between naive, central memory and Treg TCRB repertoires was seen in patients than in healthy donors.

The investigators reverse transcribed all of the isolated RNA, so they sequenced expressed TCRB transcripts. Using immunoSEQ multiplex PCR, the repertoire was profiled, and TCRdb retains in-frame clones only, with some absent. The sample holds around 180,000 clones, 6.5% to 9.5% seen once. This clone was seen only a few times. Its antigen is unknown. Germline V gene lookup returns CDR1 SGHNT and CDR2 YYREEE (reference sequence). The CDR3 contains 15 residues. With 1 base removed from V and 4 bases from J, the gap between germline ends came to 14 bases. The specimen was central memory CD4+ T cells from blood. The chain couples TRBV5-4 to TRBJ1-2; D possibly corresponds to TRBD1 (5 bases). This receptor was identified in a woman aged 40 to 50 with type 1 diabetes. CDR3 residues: CASSLTGSLIYGYTF. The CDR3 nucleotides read TGTGCCAGCAGCTTGACAGGCTCGTTGATCTATGGCTACACCTTC.